This T cell receptor beta chain comes out of a study of Ad26.COV2.S vaccination and SARS-CoV-2 variants. The repertoire was sequenced with immunoSEQ multiplex PCR; TCRdb's copy has only in-frame clones and lacks some. The sample comprises hundreds of thousands of clones, 86% of which are singletons, and roughly 10% rests with the top ten. Documented treatment: 19 received Ad26.COV2.S at low or high dose, single or two shots; several received placebo; per-sample allocation not given. Following the first vaccine or placebo injection, samples were taken on day 63. Deletions cut 5 bases from V and 3 bases from J, with 8 bases between. The CDR3 is made up of 12 amino acids. Germline CDR1 SGHAT, CDR2 FQNNGV.

Source: peripheral blood, taken in a trial of Ad26.COV2.S vaccine versus placebo. The chain couples TRBV11-2 to TRBJ2-7, with D perhaps TRBD2 (5 bases). This clonotype was sampled from a person aged 18-65 years who received the Ad26.COV2.S COVID-19 vaccine or a placebo. In DNA form, the CDR3 reads TGTGCCAGCAGCCTCGGGATCTACGAGCAGTACTTC. Protein product: CASSLGIYEQYF.